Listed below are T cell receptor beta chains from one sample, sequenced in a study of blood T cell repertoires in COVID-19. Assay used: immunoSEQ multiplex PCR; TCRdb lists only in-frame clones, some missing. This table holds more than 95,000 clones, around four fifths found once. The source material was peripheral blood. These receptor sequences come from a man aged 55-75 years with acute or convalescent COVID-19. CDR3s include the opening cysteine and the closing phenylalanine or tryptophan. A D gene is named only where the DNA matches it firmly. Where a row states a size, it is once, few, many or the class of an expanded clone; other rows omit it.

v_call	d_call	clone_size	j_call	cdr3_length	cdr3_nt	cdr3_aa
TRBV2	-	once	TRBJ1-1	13	TGTGCCATAACGGCCCGGGGGAACACTGAAGCTTTCTTT	CAITARGNTEAFF
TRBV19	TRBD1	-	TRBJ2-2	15	TGTGCCAGTAGTACCGGGACAGCGAACACCGGGGAGCTGTTTTTT	CASSTGTANTGELFF
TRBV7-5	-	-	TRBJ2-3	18	TGTGTCAGAAGCTCCTCTTACCCTCCGGGACAGGGCACAGATACGCAGTATTTT	CVRSSSYPPGQGTDTQYF
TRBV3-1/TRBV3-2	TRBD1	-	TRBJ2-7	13	TGTGCCAGCAGGTGGCAGGGGGCCGGCGAGCAGTACTTC	CASRWQGAGEQYF
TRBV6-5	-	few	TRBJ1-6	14	TGTGCCAGCAGTTACTCGACAGCGAATTCACCCCTCCACTTT	CASSYSTANSPLHF
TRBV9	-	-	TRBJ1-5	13	TGTGCCAGCAGCGTAGGACAGCCCCAGCCCCAGCATTTT	CASSVGQPQPQHF
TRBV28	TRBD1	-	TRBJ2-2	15	TGTGCCAGCAGTTTATATGGGACAGTCATCCGGGAGCTGTTTTTT	CASSLYGTVIRELFF
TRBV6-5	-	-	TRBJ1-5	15	TGTGCCAGCAGGACAAAACCCTATAGCAATCAGCCCCAGCATTTT	CASRTKPYSNQPQHF
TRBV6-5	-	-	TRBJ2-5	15	TGTGCCAGCAGTTACTCGGTGTTACAACAAGAGACCCAGTACTTC	CASSYSVLQQETQYF
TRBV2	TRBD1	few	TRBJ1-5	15	TGTGCCAGCAGCTTCTCCGGGACAGGGATCCAGCCCCAGCATTTT	CASSFSGTGIQPQHF
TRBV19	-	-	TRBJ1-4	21	TGTGCCAGTAGTACAGGGTTGGGGGGTTGGATGAAAGCTGGGATGAAAGAAAAACTGTTTTTT	CASSTGLGGWMKAGMKEKLFF
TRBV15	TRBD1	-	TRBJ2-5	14	TGTGCCACCAGCAGAGGGGGACAGGGGGAGACCCAGTACTTC	CATSRGGQGETQYF
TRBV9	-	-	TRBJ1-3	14	TGTGCCAGCAGCGTTTCAGGGTCTGGAAACACCATATATTTT	CASSVSGSGNTIYF
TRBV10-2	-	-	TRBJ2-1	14	TGCGCCAGCAGTGAGGGCAAATCCTACAATGAGCAGTTCTTC	CASSEGKSYNEQFF
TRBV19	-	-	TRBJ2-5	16	TGTGCCAGTAGTATAGTTGGGCATAGGGGGCAAGAGACCCAGTACTTC	CASSIVGHRGQETQYF
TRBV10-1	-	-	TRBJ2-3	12	TGCGCCAGCAGTGGAGTCGCAGATACGCAGTATTTT	CASSGVADTQYF
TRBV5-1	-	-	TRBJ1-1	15	TGCGCCAGCAGCTTACTCCCAGGGGTGAGGACTGAAGCTTTCTTT	CASSLLPGVRTEAFF
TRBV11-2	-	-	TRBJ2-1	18	TGTGCCAGCAGCCCACGTGGGGGGGGGCATAGCTCCTACAATGAGCAGTTCTTC	CASSPRGGGHSSYNEQFF